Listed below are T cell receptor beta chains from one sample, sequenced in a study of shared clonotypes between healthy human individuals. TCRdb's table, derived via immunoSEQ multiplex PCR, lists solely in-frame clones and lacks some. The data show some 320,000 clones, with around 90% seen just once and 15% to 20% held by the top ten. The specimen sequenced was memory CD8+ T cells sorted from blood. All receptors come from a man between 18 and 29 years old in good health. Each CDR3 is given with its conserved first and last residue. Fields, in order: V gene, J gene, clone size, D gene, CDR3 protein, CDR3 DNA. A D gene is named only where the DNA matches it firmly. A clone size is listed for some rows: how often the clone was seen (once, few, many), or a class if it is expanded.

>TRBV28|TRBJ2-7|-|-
CASSLYGETREQYF
TGTGCCAGCAGTTTATACGGGGAGACCAGGGAGCAGTACTTC
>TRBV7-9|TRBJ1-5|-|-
CASSVEGLPQHF
TGTGCCAGCAGCGTAGAGGGTCTGCCCCAGCATTTT
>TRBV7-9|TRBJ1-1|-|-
CASSPFTPANEAFF
TGTGCCAGCAGCCCCTTCACTCCGGCAAATGAAGCTTTCTTT
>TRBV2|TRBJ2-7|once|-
CASSADTISYEQYF
TGTGCCAGCAGTGCGGACACCATCTCCTACGAGCAGTACTTC
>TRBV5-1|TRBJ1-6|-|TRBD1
CASSPRTGYYSPLHF
TGCGCCAGCAGCCCCAGGACAGGGTATTATTCACCCCTCCACTTT
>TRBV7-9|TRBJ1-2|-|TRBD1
CASSSRTGTAYGYTF
TGTGCCAGCAGCTCCCGTACCGGGACAGCCTATGGCTACACCTTC
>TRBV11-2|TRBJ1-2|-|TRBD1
CASSYAGTGPGYTF
TGTGCCAGCAGCTACGCCGGGACAGGGCCCGGCTACACCTTC
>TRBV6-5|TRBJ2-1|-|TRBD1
CASSYDPGGLYNEQFF
TGTGCCAGCAGTTACGACCCAGGGGGCCTCTACAATGAGCAGTTCTTC
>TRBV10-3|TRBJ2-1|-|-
CAISKASVEYEQFF
TGTGCCATCTCGAAGGCTAGCGTCGAGTATGAGCAGTTCTTC
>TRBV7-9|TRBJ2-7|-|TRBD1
CASSSLIGQGIYEQYF
TGTGCCAGCAGCTCCCTAATAGGACAGGGGATATACGAGCAGTACTTC
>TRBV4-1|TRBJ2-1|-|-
CASSQDSGANEQFF
TGCGCCAGCAGCCAAGACTCGGGGGCCAATGAGCAGTTCTTC
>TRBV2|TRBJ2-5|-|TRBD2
CASSGAGGSETQYF
TGTGCCAGCAGTGGGGCGGGAGGGAGTGAGACCCAGTACTTC